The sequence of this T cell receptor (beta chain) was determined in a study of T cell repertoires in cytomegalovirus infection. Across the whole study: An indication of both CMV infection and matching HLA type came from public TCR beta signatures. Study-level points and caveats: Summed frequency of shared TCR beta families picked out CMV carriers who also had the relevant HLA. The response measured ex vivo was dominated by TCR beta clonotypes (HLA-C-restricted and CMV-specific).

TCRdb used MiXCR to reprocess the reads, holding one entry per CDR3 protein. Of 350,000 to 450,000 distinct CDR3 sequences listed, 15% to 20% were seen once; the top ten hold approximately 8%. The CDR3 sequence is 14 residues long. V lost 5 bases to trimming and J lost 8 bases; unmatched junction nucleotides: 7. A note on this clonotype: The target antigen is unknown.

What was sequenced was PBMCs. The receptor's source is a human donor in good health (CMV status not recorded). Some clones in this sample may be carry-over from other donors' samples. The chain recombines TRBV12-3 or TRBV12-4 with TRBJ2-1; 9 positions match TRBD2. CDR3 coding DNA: TGTGCCAGCAGTCAGGAAGCGGGGGGAGATGAGCAGTTCTTC. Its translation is CASSQEAGGDEQFF.